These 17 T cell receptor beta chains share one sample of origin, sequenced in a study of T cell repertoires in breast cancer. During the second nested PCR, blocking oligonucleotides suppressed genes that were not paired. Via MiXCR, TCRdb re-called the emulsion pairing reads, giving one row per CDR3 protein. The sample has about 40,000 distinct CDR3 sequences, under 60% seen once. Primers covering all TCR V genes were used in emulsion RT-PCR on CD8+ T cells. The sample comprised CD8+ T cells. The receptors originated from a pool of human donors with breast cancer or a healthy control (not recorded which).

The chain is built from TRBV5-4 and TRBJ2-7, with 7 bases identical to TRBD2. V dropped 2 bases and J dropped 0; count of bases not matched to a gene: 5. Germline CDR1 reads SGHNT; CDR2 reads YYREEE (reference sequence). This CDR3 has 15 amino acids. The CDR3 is CASSLRLAASYEQYF. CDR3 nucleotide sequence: TGTGCCAGCAGCTTAAGACTAGCAGCCTCCTACGAGCAGTACTTC.

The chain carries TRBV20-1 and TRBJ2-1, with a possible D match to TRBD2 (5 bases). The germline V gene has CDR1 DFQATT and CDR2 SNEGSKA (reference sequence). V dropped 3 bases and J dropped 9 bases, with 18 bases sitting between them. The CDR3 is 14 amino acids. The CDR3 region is CSASGLVFHSEQFF. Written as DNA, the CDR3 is TGCAGTGCTAGCGGACTCGTGTTCCACAGTGAGCAGTTCTTC.

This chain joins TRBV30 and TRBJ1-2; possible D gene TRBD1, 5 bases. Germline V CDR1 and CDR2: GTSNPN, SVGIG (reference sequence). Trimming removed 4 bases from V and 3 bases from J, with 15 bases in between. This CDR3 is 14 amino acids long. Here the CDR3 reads CAWTPGGVDYGYTF. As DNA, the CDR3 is TGTGCCTGGACCCCGGGAGGGGTGGACTATGGCTACACCTTC.

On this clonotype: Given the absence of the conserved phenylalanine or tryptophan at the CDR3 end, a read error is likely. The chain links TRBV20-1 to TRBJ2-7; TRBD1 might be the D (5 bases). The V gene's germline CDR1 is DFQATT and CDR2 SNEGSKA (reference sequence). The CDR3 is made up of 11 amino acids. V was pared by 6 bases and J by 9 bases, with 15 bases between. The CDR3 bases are TGCAGTGCCTCGAACAGGTTGGTGCAGTACCTC. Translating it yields CSASNRLVQYL.

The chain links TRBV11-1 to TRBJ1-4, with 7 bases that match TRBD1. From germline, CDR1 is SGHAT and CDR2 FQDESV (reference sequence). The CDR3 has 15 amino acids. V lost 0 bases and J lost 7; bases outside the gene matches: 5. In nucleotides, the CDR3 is TGTGCCAGCAGCTTAGCCCCTGACAGGGTTGAAAAACTGTTTTTT. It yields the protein CASSLAPDRVEKLFF. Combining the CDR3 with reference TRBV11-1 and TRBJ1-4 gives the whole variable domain EAEVAQSPRYKITEKSQAVAFWCDPISGHATLYWYRQILGQGPELLVQFQDESVVDDSQLPKDRFSAERLKGVDSTLKIQPAELGDSAMYLCASSLAPDRVEKLFFGSGTQLSVL.

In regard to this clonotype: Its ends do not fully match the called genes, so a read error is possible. This CDR3 reads CAGSQFSEQFF. The CDR3 DNA reads TGTGCCGGCAGCCAATTTAGTGAGCAGTTCTTC. This chain joins TRBV14 and TRBJ2-1, with unresolved D. CDR3 length: 11 amino acids. Germline V gives CDR1 SGHDN, CDR2 FVKESK.

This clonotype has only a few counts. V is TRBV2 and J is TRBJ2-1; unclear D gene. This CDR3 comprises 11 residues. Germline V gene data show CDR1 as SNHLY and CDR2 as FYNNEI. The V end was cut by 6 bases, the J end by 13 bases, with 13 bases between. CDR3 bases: TGTGCCAGCAGGATCCTAGTAATTCAGTTCTTC. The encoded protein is CASRILVIQFF.

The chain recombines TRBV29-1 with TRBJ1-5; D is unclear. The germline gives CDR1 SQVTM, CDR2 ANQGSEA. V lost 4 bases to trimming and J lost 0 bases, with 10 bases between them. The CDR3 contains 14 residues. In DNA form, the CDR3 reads TGCAGCGTTGCAGCAGGTAGTAGCAATCAGCCCCAGCATTTT. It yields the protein CSVAAGSSNQPQHF.

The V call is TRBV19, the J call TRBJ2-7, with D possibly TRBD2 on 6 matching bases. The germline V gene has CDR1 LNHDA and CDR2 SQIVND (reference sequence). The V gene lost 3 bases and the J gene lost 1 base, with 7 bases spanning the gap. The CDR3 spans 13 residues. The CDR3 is CASSMAGSYEQYF. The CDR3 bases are TGTGCCAGTAGTATGGCGGGATCCTACGAGCAGTACTTC.

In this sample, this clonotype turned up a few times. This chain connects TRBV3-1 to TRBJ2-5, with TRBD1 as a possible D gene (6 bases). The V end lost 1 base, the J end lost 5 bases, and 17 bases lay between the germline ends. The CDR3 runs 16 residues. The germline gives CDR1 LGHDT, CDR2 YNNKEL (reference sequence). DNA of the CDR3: TGTGCCAGCAGCCAAGGTCTGGGGGCAGCACAGGAGACCCAGTACTTC. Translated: CASSQGLGAAQETQYF.

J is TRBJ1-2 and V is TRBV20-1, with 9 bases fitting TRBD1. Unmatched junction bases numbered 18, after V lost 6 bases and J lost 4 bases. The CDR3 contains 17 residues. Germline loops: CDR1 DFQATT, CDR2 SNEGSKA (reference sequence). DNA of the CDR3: TGCAGTGCCGTCAGCCCTTTCTACAGGGGGCGCAGCTATGGCTACACCTTC. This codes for CSAVSPFYRGRSYGYTF.

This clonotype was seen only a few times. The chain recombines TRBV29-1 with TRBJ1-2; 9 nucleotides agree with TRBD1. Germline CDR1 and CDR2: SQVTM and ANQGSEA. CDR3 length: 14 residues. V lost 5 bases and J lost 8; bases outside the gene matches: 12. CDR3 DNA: TGCAGCGTTACTCAACAGGGGGCGCGAGACGGCTACACCTTC. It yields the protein CSVTQQGARDGYTF. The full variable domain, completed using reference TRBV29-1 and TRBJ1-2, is SAVISQKPSRDICQRGTSLTIQCQVDSQVTMMFWYRQQPGQSLTLIATANQGSEATYESGFVIDKFPISRPNLTFSTLTVSNMSPEDSSIYLCSVTQQGARDGYTFGSGTRLTVV.

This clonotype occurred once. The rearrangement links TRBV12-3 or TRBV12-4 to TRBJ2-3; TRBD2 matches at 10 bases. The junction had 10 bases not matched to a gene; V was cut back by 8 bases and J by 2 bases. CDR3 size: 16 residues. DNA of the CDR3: TGTGCCAGCTCCCCCCCAGCGGGGGGGCTCACAGATACGCAGTATTTT. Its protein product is CASSPPAGGLTDTQYF.

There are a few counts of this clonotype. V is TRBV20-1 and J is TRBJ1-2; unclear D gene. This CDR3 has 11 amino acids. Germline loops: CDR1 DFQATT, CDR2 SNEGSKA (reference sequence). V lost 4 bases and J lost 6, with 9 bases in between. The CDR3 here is CSAIGFHGYTF. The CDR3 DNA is TGCAGTGCTATAGGTTTCCATGGCTACACCTTC.

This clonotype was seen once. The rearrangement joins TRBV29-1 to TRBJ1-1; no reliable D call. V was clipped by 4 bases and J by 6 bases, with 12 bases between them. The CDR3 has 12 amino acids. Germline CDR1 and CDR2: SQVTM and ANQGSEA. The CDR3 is CSVAAGDPEAFF. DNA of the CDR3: TGCAGCGTTGCCGCCGGCGACCCTGAAGCTTTCTTT.

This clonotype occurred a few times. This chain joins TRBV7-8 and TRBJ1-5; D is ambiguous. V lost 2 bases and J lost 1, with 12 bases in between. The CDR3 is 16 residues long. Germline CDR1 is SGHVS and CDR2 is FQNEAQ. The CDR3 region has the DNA TGTGCCAGCAGCTTATCCGGGAGGGTAAGCAATCAGCCCCAGCATTTT. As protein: CASSLSGRVSNQPQHF.

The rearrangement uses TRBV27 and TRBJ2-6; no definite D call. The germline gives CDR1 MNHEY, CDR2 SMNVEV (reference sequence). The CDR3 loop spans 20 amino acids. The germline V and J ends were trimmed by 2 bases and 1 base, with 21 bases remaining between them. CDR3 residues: CASSLPADVREVSGANVLTF. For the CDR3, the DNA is TGTGCCAGCAGTTTACCGGCTGATGTGCGCGAGGTATCTGGGGCCAACGTCCTGACTTTC.